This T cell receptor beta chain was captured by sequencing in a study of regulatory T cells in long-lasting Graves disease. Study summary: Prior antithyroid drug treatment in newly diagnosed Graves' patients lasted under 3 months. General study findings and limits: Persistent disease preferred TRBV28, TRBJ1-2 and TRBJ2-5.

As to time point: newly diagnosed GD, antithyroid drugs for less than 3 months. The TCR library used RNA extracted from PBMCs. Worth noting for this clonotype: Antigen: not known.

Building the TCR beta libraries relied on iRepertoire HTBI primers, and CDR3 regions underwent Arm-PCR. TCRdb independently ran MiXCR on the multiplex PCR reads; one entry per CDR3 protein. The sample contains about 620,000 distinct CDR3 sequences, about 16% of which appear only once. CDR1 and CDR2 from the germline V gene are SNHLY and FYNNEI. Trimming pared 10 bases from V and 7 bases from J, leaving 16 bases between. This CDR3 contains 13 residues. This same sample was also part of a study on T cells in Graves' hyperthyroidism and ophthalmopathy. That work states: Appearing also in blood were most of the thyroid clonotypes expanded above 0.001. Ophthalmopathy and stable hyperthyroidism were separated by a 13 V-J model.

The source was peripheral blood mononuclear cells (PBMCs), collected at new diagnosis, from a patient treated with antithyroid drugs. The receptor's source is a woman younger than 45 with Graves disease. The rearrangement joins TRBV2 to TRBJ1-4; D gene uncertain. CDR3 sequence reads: CATNIEASEKLFF. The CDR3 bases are TGTGCCACCAACATAGAGGCTTCTGAAAAACTGTTTTTT.